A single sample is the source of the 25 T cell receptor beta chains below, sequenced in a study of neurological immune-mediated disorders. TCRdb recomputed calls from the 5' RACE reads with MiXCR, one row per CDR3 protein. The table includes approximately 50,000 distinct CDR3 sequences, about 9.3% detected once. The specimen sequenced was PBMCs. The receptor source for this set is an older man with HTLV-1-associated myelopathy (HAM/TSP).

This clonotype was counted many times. CDR3: CASSPSLRTSASYEQYF. The CDR3 DNA is TGTGCCAGCAGCCCATCTCTAAGGACTTCGGCGTCCTACGAGCAGTACTTC. The chain is built from TRBV7-6 and TRBJ2-7; D possibly corresponds to TRBD2 (5 bases). Germline V CDR1 and CDR2: SGHVS, FNYEAQ. The V end was cut by 5 bases, the J end by 1 base, with 21 bases between. This CDR3 is 17 amino acids long. Variable domain in full (rest from reference TRBV7-6 and TRBJ2-7): GAGVSQSPRYKVTKRGQDVALRCDPISGHVSLYWYRQALGQGPEFLTYFNYEAQQDKSGLPNDRFSAERPEGSISTLTIQRTEQRDSAMYRCASSPSLRTSASYEQYFGPGTRLTVT.

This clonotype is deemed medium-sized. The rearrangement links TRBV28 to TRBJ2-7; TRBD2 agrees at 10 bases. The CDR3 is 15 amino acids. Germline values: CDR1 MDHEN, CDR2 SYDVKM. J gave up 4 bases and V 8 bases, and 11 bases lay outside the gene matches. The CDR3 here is CASESGASGGYEQYF. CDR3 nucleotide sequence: TGTGCCAGCGAATCTGGGGCTAGCGGGGGATACGAGCAGTACTTC.

The CDR3 loop is CSASRGQVNQPQHF. The CDR3 DNA reads as TGCAGTGCCAGCCGCGGACAAGTAAATCAGCCCCAGCATTTT. The genes are TRBV20-1 and TRBJ1-5; tentative D call: TRBD1 (5 bases). Germline assignment: CDR1 DFQATT and CDR2 SNEGSKA (reference sequence). V was trimmed by 6 bases and J by 4 bases, leaving 16 bases between them. The CDR3 loop spans 14 amino acids.

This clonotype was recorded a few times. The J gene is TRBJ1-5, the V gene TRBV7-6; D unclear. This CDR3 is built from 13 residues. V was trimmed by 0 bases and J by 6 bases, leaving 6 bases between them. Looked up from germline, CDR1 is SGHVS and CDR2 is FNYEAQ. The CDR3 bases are TGTGCCAGCAGCTTAGCCCCGGGTCAGCCCCAGCATTTT. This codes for CASSLAPGQPQHF.

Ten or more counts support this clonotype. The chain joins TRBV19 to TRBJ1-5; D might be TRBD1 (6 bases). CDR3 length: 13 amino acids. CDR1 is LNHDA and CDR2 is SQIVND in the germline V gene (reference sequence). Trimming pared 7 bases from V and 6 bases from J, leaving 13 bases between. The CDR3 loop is CASTRGISQPQHF. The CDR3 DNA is TGTGCCAGTACAAGGGGGATCAGTCAGCCCCAGCATTTT.

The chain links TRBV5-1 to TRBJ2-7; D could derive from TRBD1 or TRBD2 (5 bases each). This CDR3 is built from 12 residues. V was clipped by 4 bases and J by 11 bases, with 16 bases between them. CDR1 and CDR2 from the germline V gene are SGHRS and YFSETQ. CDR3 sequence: CASSPGPGPEYF. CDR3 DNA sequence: TGCGCCAGCAGCCCGGGACCGGGTCCGGAGTACTTC.

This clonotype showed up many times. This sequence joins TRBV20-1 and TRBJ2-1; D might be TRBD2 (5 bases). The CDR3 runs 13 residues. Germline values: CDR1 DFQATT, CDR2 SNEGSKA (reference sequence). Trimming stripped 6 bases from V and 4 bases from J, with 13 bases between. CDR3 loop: CSAEISGYNEQFF. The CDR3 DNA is TGCAGTGCCGAGATCAGCGGATACAATGAGCAGTTCTTC.

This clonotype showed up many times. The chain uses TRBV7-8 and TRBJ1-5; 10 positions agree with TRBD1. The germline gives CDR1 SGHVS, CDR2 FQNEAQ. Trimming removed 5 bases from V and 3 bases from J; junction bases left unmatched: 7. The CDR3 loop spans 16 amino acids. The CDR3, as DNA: TGTGCCAGCAGCCCCCGGGACAGGGGCTTCAATCAGCCCCAGCATTTT. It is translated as CASSPRDRGFNQPQHF. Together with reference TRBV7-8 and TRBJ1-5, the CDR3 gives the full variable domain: GAGVSQSPRYKVAKRGQDVALRCDPISGHVSLFWYQQALGQGPEFLTYFQNEAQLDKSGLPSDRFFAERPEGSVSTLKIQRTQQEDSAVYLCASSPRDRGFNQPQHFGDGTRLSIL.

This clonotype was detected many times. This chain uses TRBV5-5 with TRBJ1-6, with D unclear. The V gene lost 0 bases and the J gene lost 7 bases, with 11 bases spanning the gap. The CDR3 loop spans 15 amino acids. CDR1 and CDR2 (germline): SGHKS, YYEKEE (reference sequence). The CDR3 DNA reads TGTGCCAGCAGCTTGGTGGTGACACCAAATTCACCCCTCCACTTT. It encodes CASSLVVTPNSPLHF.

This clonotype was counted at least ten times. The CDR3 region is CASSLGRPSSTYEQYF. CDR3 in DNA: TGTGCCAGCAGCTTGGGTCGGCCATCCTCGACCTACGAGCAGTACTTC. The rearrangement links TRBV5-6 to TRBJ2-7; no definite D call. V lost 0 bases, J lost 2 bases, and 15 bases lay in between. Germline CDR1 SGHDT, CDR2 YYEEEE. The CDR3 spans 16 residues. The whole variable domain, filled in from reference TRBV5-6 and TRBJ2-7, reads DAGVTQSPTHLIKTRGQQVTLRCSPKSGHDTVSWYQQALGQGPQFIFQYYEEEERQRGNFPDRFSGHQFPNYSSELNVNALLLGDSALYLCASSLGRPSSTYEQYFGPGTRLTVT.

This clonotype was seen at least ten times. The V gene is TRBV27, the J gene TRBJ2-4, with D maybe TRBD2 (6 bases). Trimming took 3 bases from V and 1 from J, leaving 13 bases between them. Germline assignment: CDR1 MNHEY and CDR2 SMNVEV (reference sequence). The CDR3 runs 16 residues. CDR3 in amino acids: CASSFVGGLAKNIQYF. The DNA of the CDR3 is TGTGCCAGCAGTTTTGTTGGGGGGTTGGCCAAAAACATTCAGTACTTC.

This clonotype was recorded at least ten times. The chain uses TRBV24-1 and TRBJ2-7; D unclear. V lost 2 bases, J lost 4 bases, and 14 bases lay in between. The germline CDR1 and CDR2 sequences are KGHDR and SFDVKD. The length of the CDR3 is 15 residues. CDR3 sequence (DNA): TGTGCCACCAGTGATTCCCAGGAGAAAACTTACGAGCAGTACTTC. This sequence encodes CATSDSQEKTYEQYF.

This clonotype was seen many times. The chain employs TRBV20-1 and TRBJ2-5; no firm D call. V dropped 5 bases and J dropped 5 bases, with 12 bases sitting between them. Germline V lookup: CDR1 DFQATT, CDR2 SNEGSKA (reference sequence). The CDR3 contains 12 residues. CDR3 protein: CSAEREIETQYF. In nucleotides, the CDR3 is TGCAGTGCTGAAAGGGAAATTGAGACCCAGTACTTC.

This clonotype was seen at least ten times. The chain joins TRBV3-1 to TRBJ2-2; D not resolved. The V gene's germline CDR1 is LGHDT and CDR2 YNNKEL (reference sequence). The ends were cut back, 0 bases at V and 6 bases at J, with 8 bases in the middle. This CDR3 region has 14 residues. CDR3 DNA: TGTGCCAGCAGCCAAGATCCCAGCTCCGGGGAGCTGTTTTTT. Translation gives CASSQDPSSGELFF.

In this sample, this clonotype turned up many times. CDR3 DNA sequence: TGTGCCAGCAGTTACTCGAGAGGCGGCTACACCTTC. Its protein is CASSYSRGGYTF. The chain uses TRBV6-5 and TRBJ1-2, with D uncertain. Trimming took off 0 bases at V and 8 bases at J, with 7 bases between the two ends. Germline V gene data show CDR1 as MNHEY and CDR2 as SVGAGI. The length of the CDR3 is 12 residues.

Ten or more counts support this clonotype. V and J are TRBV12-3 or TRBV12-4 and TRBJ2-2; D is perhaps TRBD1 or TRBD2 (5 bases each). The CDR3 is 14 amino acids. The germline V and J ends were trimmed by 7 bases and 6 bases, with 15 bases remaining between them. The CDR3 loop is CASTRDGSSGELFF. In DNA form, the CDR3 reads TGTGCCAGCACCCGGGACGGTTCCTCCGGGGAGCTGTTTTTT.

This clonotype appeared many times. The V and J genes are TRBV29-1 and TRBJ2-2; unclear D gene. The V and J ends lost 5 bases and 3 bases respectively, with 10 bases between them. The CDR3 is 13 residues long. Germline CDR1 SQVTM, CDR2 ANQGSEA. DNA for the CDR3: TGCAGCGTTCTACCATCTTACACCGGGGAGCTGTTTTTT. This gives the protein CSVLPSYTGELFF.

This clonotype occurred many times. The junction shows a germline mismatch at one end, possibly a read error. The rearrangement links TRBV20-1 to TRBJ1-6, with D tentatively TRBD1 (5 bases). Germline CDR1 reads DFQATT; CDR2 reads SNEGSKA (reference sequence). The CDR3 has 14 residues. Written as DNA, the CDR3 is TGCAGTGCCAGAGGTGGGACGGCTAATTCACCCCTCCACTTT. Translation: CSARGGTANSPLHF.

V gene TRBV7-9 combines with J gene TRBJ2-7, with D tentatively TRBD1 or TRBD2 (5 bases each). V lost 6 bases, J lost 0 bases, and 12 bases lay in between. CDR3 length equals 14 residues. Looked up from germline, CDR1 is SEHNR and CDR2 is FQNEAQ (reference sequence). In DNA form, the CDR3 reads TGTGCCAGCAGTATGTCGGGACCCTCCTACGAGCAGTACTTC. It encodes CASSMSGPSYEQYF.

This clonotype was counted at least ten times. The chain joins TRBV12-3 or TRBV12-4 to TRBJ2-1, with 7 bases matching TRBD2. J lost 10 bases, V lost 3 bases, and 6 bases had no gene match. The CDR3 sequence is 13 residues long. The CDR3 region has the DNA TGTGCCAGCAGTTTGGGCGGGAGTAACGAGCAGTTCTTC. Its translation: CASSLGGSNEQFF.

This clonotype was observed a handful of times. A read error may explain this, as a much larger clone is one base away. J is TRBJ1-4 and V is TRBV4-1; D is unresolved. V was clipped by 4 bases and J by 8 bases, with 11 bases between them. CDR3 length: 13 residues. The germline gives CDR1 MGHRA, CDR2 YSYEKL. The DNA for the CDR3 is TGCGCCAGCAGCCCCCCCCGGGGAGAAAAACTGTTTTTT. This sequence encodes CASSPPRGEKLFF.

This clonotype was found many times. The CDR3 loop reads CASSLGLASDTQYF. The CDR3 region has the DNA TGTGCCAGCAGCTTGGGCCTAGCTTCAGATACGCAGTATTTT. The V and J genes are TRBV5-6 and TRBJ2-3, with D perhaps matching TRBD2 (5 bases). The CDR3 extends over 14 amino acids. V gave up 0 bases and J gave up 4 bases, with 9 bases separating them. Germline assignment: CDR1 SGHDT and CDR2 YYEEEE.

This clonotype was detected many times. DNA of the CDR3: TGCAGCGTTGAAAGGGGGCCCTATGGCTACACCTTC. Translated: CSVERGPYGYTF. The genes are TRBV29-1 and TRBJ1-2, with TRBD1 matching 7 bases. The CDR3 runs to 12 residues. J was trimmed by 4 bases and V by 2 bases; bases with no gene match: 1. Germline CDR1 and CDR2: SQVTM and ANQGSEA.

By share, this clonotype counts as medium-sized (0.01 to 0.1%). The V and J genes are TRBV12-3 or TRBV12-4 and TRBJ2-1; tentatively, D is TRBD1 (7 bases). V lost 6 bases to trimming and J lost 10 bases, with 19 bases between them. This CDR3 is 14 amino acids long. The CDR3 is CASRGIGGGLEQFF. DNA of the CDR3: TGTGCCAGCAGGGGGATAGGAGGGGGCCTAGAGCAGTTCTTC.

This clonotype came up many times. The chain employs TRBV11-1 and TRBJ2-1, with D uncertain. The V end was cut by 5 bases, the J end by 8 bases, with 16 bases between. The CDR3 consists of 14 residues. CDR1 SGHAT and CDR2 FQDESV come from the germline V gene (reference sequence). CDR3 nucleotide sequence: TGTGCCAGCAGCGCCTGGCGGACCTCCCATGAGCAGTTCTTC. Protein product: CASSAWRTSHEQFF.